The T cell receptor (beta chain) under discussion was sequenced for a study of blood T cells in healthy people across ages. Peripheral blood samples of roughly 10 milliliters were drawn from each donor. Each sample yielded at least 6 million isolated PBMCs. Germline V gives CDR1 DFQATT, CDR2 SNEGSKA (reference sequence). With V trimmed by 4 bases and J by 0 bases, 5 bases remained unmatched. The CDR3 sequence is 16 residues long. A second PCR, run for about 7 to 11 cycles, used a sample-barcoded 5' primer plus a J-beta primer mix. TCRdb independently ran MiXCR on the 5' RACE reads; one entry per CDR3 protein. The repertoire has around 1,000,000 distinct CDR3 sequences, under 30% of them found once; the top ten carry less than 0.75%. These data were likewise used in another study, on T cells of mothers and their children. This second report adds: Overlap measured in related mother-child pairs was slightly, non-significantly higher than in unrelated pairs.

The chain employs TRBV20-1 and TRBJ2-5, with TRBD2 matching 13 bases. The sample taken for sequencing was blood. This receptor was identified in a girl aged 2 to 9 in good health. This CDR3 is CSAILGLAGNQETQYF. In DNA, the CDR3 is TGCAGTGCTATCTTGGGACTAGCGGGAAACCAAGAGACCCAGTACTTC.